Below are 22 T cell receptor beta chains sequenced from a single sample in a study of blood T cell repertoires in COVID-19. This table comes from immunoSEQ multiplex PCR, and its TCRdb copy is limited to in-frame clones, with some not included. The sample gives roughly 180,000 clones, approximately 85% of which show up once; 6.9% is in the top ten. The specimen sequenced was peripheral blood. The receptors come from a man older than 75 with COVID-19, enrolled during active disease.

The chain combines TRBV5-5 with TRBJ2-7, with D possibly matching TRBD1 (6 bases). The V end lost 4 bases, the J end lost 4 bases, and 15 bases lay between the germline ends. Germline V gene sequence: CDR1 SGHKS, CDR2 YYEKEE (reference sequence). CDR3 length: 14 residues. The chain's CDR3 is CASSPRGEGYEQYF. In DNA, the CDR3 is TGTGCCAGCAGCCCCAGGGGCGAGGGTTACGAGCAGTACTTC. The complete variable domain, with remaining parts taken from reference TRBV5-5 and TRBJ2-7, reads DAGVTQSPTHLIKTRGQQVTLRCSPISGHKSVSWYQQVLGQGPQFIFQYYEKEERGRGNFPDRFSARQFPNYSSELNVNALLLGDSALYLCASSPRGEGYEQYFGPGTRLTVT.

The chain recombines TRBV28 with TRBJ1-2, with D possibly being TRBD1 (6 bases). The germline gives CDR1 MDHEN, CDR2 SYDVKM. The CDR3 sequence is 12 residues long. The V end was cut by 8 bases, the J end by 3 bases, with 10 bases between. The CDR3 nucleotides read TGTGCCAGCGGGACACTATACTATGGCTACACCTTC. Amino acid sequence: CASGTLYYGYTF.

This chain links TRBV4-2 with TRBJ2-3, with 7 bases that match TRBD2. V shed 0 bases, J shed 0 bases, and the junction held 6 bases outside the gene matches. Germline assignment: CDR1 LGHNA and CDR2 YNFKEQ. The CDR3 has 17 amino acids. CDR3 sequence: CASSQDPSGASTDTQYF. In nucleotides, the CDR3 is TGTGCCAGCAGCCAAGATCCGAGCGGGGCTAGCACAGATACGCAGTATTTT.

The V and J genes are TRBV6-5 and TRBJ2-7; 7 bases map to TRBD2. The V segment lost 6 bases and the J segment 7 bases; nucleotides outside the gene matches: 9. This CDR3 spans 13 amino acids. The germline V gene has CDR1 MNHEY and CDR2 SVGAGI. The CDR3 nucleotides read TGTGCCAGCAGGACCCCGGGGGGTCCTGAGCAGTACTTC. This gives the protein CASRTPGGPEQYF.

This clone was detected once. V usage is TRBV7-2 and J usage is TRBJ1-2, with TRBD1 matching 9 bases. Losses at the gene ends were 4 bases for V and 7 bases for J; bases not matched to a gene: 10. The CDR3 spans 15 residues. Germline-derived CDR1 and CDR2 are SGHTA and FQGNSA. The CDR3 protein is CASSSQAQGASGYTF. CDR3 in DNA: TGTGCCAGCAGCTCCCAAGCACAGGGGGCGAGTGGCTACACCTTC.

The V gene is TRBV18, the J gene TRBJ1-2, with D possibly being TRBD1 (5 bases). The V gene's germline CDR1 is KGHSH and CDR2 LQKENI. Trimming removed 3 bases from V and 12 bases from J, with 17 bases in between. The CDR3 runs to 13 residues. This chain's CDR3 is CASSPGLLGGDTF. Written as DNA, the CDR3 is TGTGCCAGCTCACCGGGACTTCTCGGAGGGGACACCTTC.

V usage is TRBV2 and J usage is TRBJ1-2, with 7 nucleotides matching TRBD1. This CDR3 contains 14 residues. The germline V gene encodes CDR1 SNHLY and CDR2 FYNNEI. Germline trimming cut 5 bases from V and 4 bases from J; bases unmatched to any gene: 7. CDR3 sequence reads: CASSPRQGSYGYTF. The DNA for the CDR3 is TGTGCCAGCAGTCCTAGACAGGGAAGCTATGGCTACACCTTC.

The rearrangement uses TRBV28 and TRBJ1-6; no firm D call. In germline, CDR1 is MDHEN, CDR2 SYDVKM. Trimming pared 6 bases from V and 5 bases from J, leaving 8 bases between. The CDR3 sequence is 13 residues long. CDR3 amino acids: CASRNTNNSPLHF. Here the CDR3 DNA reads TGTGCCAGCAGGAACACCAATAATTCACCCCTCCACTTT.

This chain connects TRBV4-2 to TRBJ2-5; 9 positions agree with TRBD1. J lost 3 bases, V lost 4 bases, and 9 bases had no gene match. Germline V CDR1 and CDR2: LGHNA, YNFKEQ. The CDR3 totals 16 residues. CDR3 in DNA: TGTGCCAGCAGCCCCACCAGTACAGGGGGCGAAGAGACCCAGTACTTC. Encoded protein: CASSPTSTGGEETQYF.

V gene TRBV10-3 combines with J gene TRBJ1-6, with TRBD1 matching over 9 bases. The CDR3 extends over 13 amino acids. Losses at the gene ends were 10 bases for V and 7 bases for J; bases not matched to a gene: 5. Germline CDR1 and CDR2: ENHRY and SYGVKD. Written as DNA, the CDR3 is TGTGCCACCTCCGGGACAGGGAATTCACCCCTCCACTTT. Protein: CATSGTGNSPLHF.

The table lists this clone with a count of one. This chain joins TRBV6-6 and TRBJ1-2; a weak D match, TRBD1 (5 bases). Trimming shortened V by 4 bases and J by 0 bases, and 9 bases separated the two germline ends. The CDR3 is 14 amino acids. Germline CDR1 and CDR2: MNHNY and SVGAGI (reference sequence). The CDR3 spells CASSFTGPNYGYTF. In DNA, the CDR3 is TGTGCCAGCAGTTTCACAGGTCCTAACTATGGCTACACCTTC.

The rearrangement links TRBV27 to TRBJ2-7; D gene ambiguous. Germline lookup yields CDR1 MNHEY and CDR2 SMNVEV (reference sequence). The V and J ends lost 4 bases and 8 bases respectively, with 6 bases between them. The CDR3 has 10 residues. CDR3 DNA: TGTGCCAGCAGTTCTAAAAAGCAGTACTTC. Translation gives CASSSKKQYF.

This clone was picked up a small number of times. This chain connects TRBV6-2 or TRBV6-3 to TRBJ2-2; D uncertain. CDR1 and CDR2 from the germline V gene are MNHEY and SVGEGT. The CDR3 loop spans 13 amino acids. Trimming cost V 6 bases and J 1 base, with 6 bases left between them. CDR3 in amino acids: CASSKQNTGELFF. The DNA for the CDR3 is TGTGCCAGCAGCAAGCAGAACACCGGGGAGCTGTTTTTT.

V usage is TRBV7-2 and J usage is TRBJ2-2; possibly TRBD1 for D (5 bases). V gave up 0 bases and J gave up 0 bases, with 5 bases separating them. The CDR3 has 15 residues. Germline V lookup: CDR1 SGHTA, CDR2 FQGNSA. DNA for the CDR3: TGTGCCAGCAGCTTAGCAGGGGCGAACACCGGGGAGCTGTTTTTT. As protein: CASSLAGANTGELFF.

The V gene is TRBV2, the J gene TRBJ1-6; D not certain. This CDR3 has 13 amino acids. Trimming took 1 base from V and 6 from J, leaving 4 bases between them. The germline V gene encodes CDR1 SNHLY and CDR2 FYNNEI. CDR3 protein: CASSEESNSPLHF. The CDR3 DNA is TGTGCCAGCAGTGAAGAGAGTAATTCACCCCTCCACTTT.

In DNA form, the CDR3 reads TGTGCCAGCAGCTTATCCCCGACGAGGGCGGGAAACACTGAAGCTTTCTTT. This sequence encodes CASSLSPTRAGNTEAFF. The V and J genes are TRBV7-6 and TRBJ1-1, with D unclear. V was pared by 2 bases and J by 2 bases, with 18 bases between. The germline CDR1 and CDR2 sequences are SGHVS and FNYEAQ. The CDR3 is made up of 17 amino acids.

This chain joins TRBV24-1 and TRBJ2-3; 11 bases are shared with TRBD1. Trimming removed 5 bases from V and 5 bases from J; junction bases left unmatched: 11. Germline V gives CDR1 KGHDR, CDR2 SFDVKD. The CDR3 sequence is 17 residues long. This CDR3 is CATSGPPGQGVGDTQYF. CDR3 nucleotides: TGTGCCACCAGTGGTCCCCCGGGACAGGGGGTTGGAGATACGCAGTATTTT.

The chain employs TRBV6-5 and TRBJ2-3; perhaps TRBD2 as D (5 bases). The V end was cut by 6 bases, the J end by 1 base, with 11 bases between. CDR1 is MNHEY and CDR2 is SVGAGI in the germline V gene. The CDR3 spans 14 residues. CDR3 sequence reads: CASSASGGTDTQYF. In DNA, the CDR3 is TGTGCCAGCAGCGCCTCCGGGGGCACAGATACGCAGTATTTT.

The chain joins TRBV11-1 to TRBJ2-7, with D tentatively TRBD1 (6 bases). V lost 5 bases to trimming and J lost 3 bases, with 11 bases between them. Germline loops: CDR1 SGHAT, CDR2 FQDESV (reference sequence). The CDR3 contains 13 residues. CDR3 DNA: TGTGCCAGCAGCCCCGGACAGAGCTACGAGCAGTACTTC. Translation: CASSPGQSYEQYF.

The chain uses TRBV3-1 (or the pseudogene TRBV3-2) and TRBJ2-7; 8 nucleotides match TRBD1. The germline gives CDR1 LGHDT, CDR2 YNNKEL (reference sequence). The CDR3 extends over 15 amino acids. V dropped 3 bases and J dropped 0; count of bases not matched to a gene: 4. CDR3 coding DNA: TGTGCCAGCAGCCACAGGGACAGGAGCTCCTACGAGCAGTACTTC. This gives the protein CASSHRDRSSYEQYF.

The J gene is TRBJ2-3, the V gene TRBV12-5; 7 positions match TRBD1. This CDR3 contains 15 residues. J lost 0 bases, V lost 5 bases, and 5 bases had no gene match. Germline V CDR1 and CDR2: LGHNT, FRNRAP. The chain's CDR3 is CASGPGTASTDTQYF. The DNA for the CDR3 is TGTGCTAGTGGTCCGGGGACAGCTAGCACAGATACGCAGTATTTT.

This clone was picked up a small number of times. The genes are TRBV4-2 and TRBJ1-6; 9 nucleotides agree with TRBD1. This CDR3 comprises 16 residues. Unmatched junction bases numbered 3, after V lost 1 base and J lost 5 bases. Germline V gene sequence: CDR1 LGHNA, CDR2 YNFKEQ. Here the CDR3 DNA reads TGTGCCAGCAGCCAAGGACAGGGGGTTGATAATTCACCCCTCCACTTT. Amino acids: CASSQGQGVDNSPLHF.